The rows below give T cell receptor beta chains drawn from one sample of a study of beta chain features in type 1 diabetes. The method was immunoSEQ multiplex PCR; TCRdb's version includes in-frame clones alone and lacks a portion of them. The data show about 170,000 clones, approximately 8.1% seen once. Sequenced material: central memory CD4+ T cells from blood. Receptor source: a woman aged 40 to 50 with type 1 diabetes. CDR3s include the opening cysteine and the closing phenylalanine or tryptophan. D genes are given only for firm matches. A row's size may be missing; if present it is once, few, many or a size class.

TRBJ1-1 NA TRBV30 few CARYRVSGTEAFF TGTGCCCGCTACAGGGTGAGTGGAACTGAAGCTTTCTTT
TRBJ1-1 NA TRBV7-3 NA CASSPQGNTEAFF TGTGCCAGCAGCCCACAGGGGAACACTGAAGCTTTCTTT
TRBJ2-5 NA TRBV12-5 NA CASTPDSQETQYF TGTGCTAGCACCCCAGACAGTCAAGAGACCCAGTACTTC
TRBJ2-7 TRBD1 TRBV7-2 few CASSLVQGAHEQYF TGTGCCAGCAGCTTAGTCCAGGGGGCCCACGAGCAGTACTTC
TRBJ1-5 TRBD1 TRBV6-1 few CASSDFQGAIQPQHF TGTGCCAGCAGCGATTTCCAGGGGGCCATTCAGCCCCAGCATTTT
TRBJ2-5 NA TRBV14 NA CASSQGGRGLVKTQYF TGTGCCAGCAGCCAAGGAGGGCGCGGTCTCGTAAAGACCCAGTACTTC
TRBJ2-1 NA TRBV12-5 few CASGRGEWIYNEQFF TGTGCTAGTGGCAGAGGAGAATGGATTTACAATGAGCAGTTCTTC
TRBJ1-5 NA TRBV14 few CASSPQQGQPQHF TGTGCCAGCAGCCCCCAACAGGGTCAGCCCCAGCATTTT
TRBJ2-2 TRBD1 TRBV6-5 few CASRGMGQGAGELFF TGTGCCAGCAGGGGAATGGGACAGGGGGCCGGGGAGCTGTTTTTT
TRBJ2-5 TRBD2 TRBV7-8 few CASSLGGLAGTQETQYF TGTGCCAGCAGCTTGGGAGGACTAGCGGGCACCCAAGAGACCCAGTACTTC
TRBJ1-5 TRBD1 TRBV19 NA CASSIERGRGNQPQHF TGTGCCAGTAGTATTGAGAGGGGGCGAGGCAATCAGCCCCAGCATTTT
TRBJ2-5 TRBD2 TRBV10-3 NA CATSVREGETQYF TGTGCCACCTCTGTTAGGGAGGGAGAGACCCAGTACTTC
TRBJ2-7 NA TRBV25-1 NA CASSEWSSDSWSYEQYF TGTGCCAGCAGTGAATGGTCGTCGGACAGTTGGAGCTACGAGCAGTACTTC
TRBJ2-2 TRBD1 TRBV2 few CASRRQGAAGELFF TGTGCCAGCAGGAGACAGGGGGCCGCCGGGGAGCTGTTTTTT
TRBJ2-7 TRBD2 TRBV15 NA CATSRVGGGHEQYF TGTGCCACCAGCAGAGTAGGCGGGGGGCACGAGCAGTACTTC
TRBJ2-5 NA TRBV18 NA CASSPPTVQETQYF TGTGCCAGCTCACCACCGACAGTCCAAGAGACCCAGTACTTC
TRBJ2-3 TRBD2 TRBV27 NA CASRSSGGTDTQYF TGTGCCAGCAGGTCCAGCGGGGGCACAGATACGCAGTATTTT
TRBJ2-2 NA TRBV11-3 NA CASSSRGGAGELFF TGTGCCAGCAGCTCGAGGGGGGGCGCCGGGGAGCTGTTTTTT
TRBJ2-1 TRBD2 TRBV7-3 NA CASSSRRGGYNEQFF TGTGCCAGCAGCTCTCGGCGGGGGGGTTACAATGAGCAGTTCTTC
TRBJ2-1 TRBD2 TRBV7-3 few CASSLTLAGGNEQFF TGTGCCAGCAGCTTAACACTAGCGGGGGGTAATGAGCAGTTCTTC
TRBJ2-1 NA TRBV30 NA CAWSVLEGFSYNEQFF TGTGCCTGGAGTGTATTAGAGGGTTTCTCCTACAATGAGCAGTTCTTC
TRBJ1-1 NA TRBV5-1 NA CASSLSPLSEAFF TGCGCCAGCAGCTTGAGCCCCCTGAGTGAAGCTTTCTTT
TRBJ2-3 NA TRBV7-3 many CASSPGGSDTQYF TGTGCCAGCAGCCCAGGGGGGTCAGATACGCAGTATTTT
TRBJ2-5 NA TRBV7-7 NA CASSSSPQGRETQYF TGTGCTAGCAGCTCATCGCCACAGGGGAGGGAGACCCAGTACTTC
TRBJ2-1 TRBD2 TRBV9 few CASSVVGAGGRYNEQFF TGTGCCAGCAGCGTAGTAGGAGCGGGGGGGCGATACAATGAGCAGTTCTTC
TRBJ2-5 NA TRBV7-2 few CASSLGGYPKETQYF TGTGCCAGCAGCTTAGGAGGATACCCGAAAGAGACCCAGTACTTC
TRBJ2-5 NA TRBV9 NA CASSVPSGGGNLETQYF TGTGCCAGCAGCGTACCCTCGGGGGGCGGAAATTTGGAGACCCAGTACTTC
TRBJ2-1 NA TRBV19 few CASGGGPYNEQFF TGTGCCAGTGGCGGGGGCCCATACAATGAGCAGTTCTTC
TRBJ1-2 NA TRBV28 few CASSFLTSYYGYTF TGTGCCAGCAGTTTCCTGACAAGCTACTATGGCTACACCTTC